The present T cell receptor (beta chain) was sequenced within a study of OX40 agonist ivuxolimab in advanced cancers. Study details: Patients with hepatocellular carcinoma, melanoma, renal cell or head and neck cancer made up the dose-escalation patients.

Study findings and constraints: The CD4+ and CD8+ T cells in the blood had expanded clonally by week 6 at 0.1 to 3.0 mg/kg. Relative to CD4+, CD8+ T cells held more expanded clones on average.

Germline values: CDR1 LNHDA, CDR2 SQIVND (reference sequence). The germline V and J ends were trimmed by 3 bases and 7 bases, with 21 bases remaining between them. This CDR3 has 17 residues. Sampling of blood occurred at baseline, cycle 4 day 1, and cycle 7 day 1. Data came from immunoSEQ multiplex PCR; TCRdb stores just in-frame clones and leaves some out. The table has more than 40,000 clones, approximately 85% seen once. Concerning this clone: Its antigen is still unknown.

The receptor comes from an adult with an advanced solid tumor such as melanoma, head and neck, liver or kidney cancer. This rearrangement joins TRBV19 to TRBJ2-2, with D tentatively TRBD1 (5 bases). Sequencing was performed on CD4+ or CD8+ T cells sorted from blood, taken in a trial of the OX40 agonist ivuxolimab. CDR3 loop: CASSIGLVQGRGGELFF. DNA of the CDR3: TGTGCCAGTAGTATCGGGTTGGTGCAGGGTCGAGGCGGGGAGCTGTTTTTT.